Given below is one T cell receptor (beta chain) in context. The source of the sample is a study of tumor-infiltrating lymphocytes in primary liver carcinoma. A primer in the constant region served to generate TCR beta cDNA from 450 to 650 ng of total RNA. Slightly modified ARM-PCR, run as three nested multiplex PCR rounds, produced the TCR beta libraries. TCRdb ran MiXCR on the multiplex PCR reads and lists one entry per CDR3 protein. The sample has more than 60,000 distinct CDR3 sequences; 60% to 75% are singletons. Each 20-30 mg portion of unsorted bulk tissue served as the source for co-extraction of RNA and DNA. This sequence originates from a man aged 40-50 years with primary liver carcinoma and hepatitis B virus infection. Input material: liver tumor tissue from sampling region 4. Subset specified: tumor region T4, right-lateral pole.

Here the CDR3 reads CVSSLFGGETQYF. The DNA of the CDR3 is TGTGTTAGCAGTTTATTTGGAGGGGAGACCCAGTACTTC. The chain uses TRBV28 and TRBJ2-5; tentatively, D is TRBD2 (6 bases). Germline-derived CDR1 and CDR2 are MDHEN and SYDVKM. The CDR3 is 13 amino acids.